The T cell receptor beta chain described here comes from a study of regulatory T cells in long-lasting Graves disease (dated by TCRdb to the early 2020s). About the study as a whole: Persistent Graves' disease was defined as persistently positive TSH receptor autoantibodies together with antithyroid drug treatment for over 5 years. Persistent Graves' disease patients were compared with newly diagnosed Graves' disease patients by peripheral blood TCR sequencing and RNA sequencing. Persistent Graves' disease patients in the clinical cohort had taken antithyroid drugs for around 10 years on average. A total of about 35 samples underwent TCR sequencing: around 13 from persistent and some 20 from newly diagnosed Graves' disease patients. The study was conducted in China and was registered as a clinical trial. Results the study describes overall, beyond this receptor: Only the TCR beta chain was sequenced and analyzed. The authors acknowledged the small sample size as a limitation that may reduce accuracy. Peripheral blood alone was examined, since thyroid tissue, which constituted the primary lesion, could not be accessed. Persistent disease showed preferential use of TRBV28, TRBJ1-2 and TRBJ2-5, whereas newly diagnosed disease favored TRBV20-1 and TRBJ2-1. Compared with newly diagnosed patients, persistent Graves' disease patients had lower TCR Shannon entropy and fewer highly expanded clones, which suggests clonal expansion. Patients with persistent disease shared more public clonotypes (around 3,000) than newly diagnosed patients did (approximately 1,000).

Via the germline V gene (reference sequence), CDR1 is LNHDA and CDR2 SQIVND. Measured from the cysteine to the phenylalanine, the CDR3 is 14 residues long. Only the CDR3 portion is preserved as DNA: 42 bases, with reading frame beginning at the first base. V is trimmed back by 4 bases and J by 6 bases, and the junction contains 5 bases that no gene match accounts for. This clonotype appeared many times. There is no known antigen for this receptor. Base-call qualities are not available, and no considerably larger clone is one nucleotide away. The library was obtained by multiplex PCR. Sequencing used an Illumina HiSeq 4000. iRepertoire HTBI primers and Arm-PCR amplification of CDR3 regions were used to construct TCR beta libraries. Gel purification was performed on PCR products prior to sequencing. The original pipeline was this. Gene usage analysis of CDR3 amino acid clonotypes relied on the 60 to 65 TRBV and 12 to 15 TRBJ segments identified across samples. COPE and FqMerger were used to merge the filtered high-quality paired reads into contigs. Contigs were aligned with BLAST to IMGT TRBV, TRBD and TRBJ reference genes, and CDR3 was defined per IMGT. Any clonotype with a frequency above 0.1% was counted as a highly expanded clone. Shannon entropy was used to measure repertoire diversity, and the Gini coefficient was used to measure V-J evenness. Clonotypes shared by more than one individual were considered public. Clones were called with MiXCR by TCRdb after fastp trimmed the public reads at Q25, and only in-frame beta chains were retained. Records with the same CDR3 protein are collapsed into one entry carrying the most frequent genes and DNA. The V and J calls, along with clone size, are taken from TCRdb and not from the paper's own processing. This sample lists 310,000 or so distinct CDR3 sequences; about 20% were detected once. Roughly 29% of the sample lies in the top ten.

The time point label, read with the paper, signifies: persistent/refractory GD, antithyroid drugs over 5 years with positive TRAb. For both TCR sequencing and RNA sequencing, RNA was extracted from PBMCs in TRIzol. The diagnosis of Graves' disease was made according to American Thyroid Association guidelines. Recruitment of patients was carried out at an endocrinology department in Xi'an, China. From each patient, approximately 9.9 milliliters of peripheral blood was collected into an EDTA anticoagulant tube. Ficoll Paque Plus density gradient separation was used to isolate PBMCs, and no further T cell sorting was done. An Agilent 2100 Bioanalyzer and agarose gel were used to assess RNA quality, and a NanoDrop 2000 was used to measure RNA concentration.

The chain is encoded by TRBV19 joined to TRBJ1-5, and 8 bases in between align with TRBD1. The sequence came from a female donor with Graves disease. The specimen was peripheral blood mononuclear cells (PBMCs), collected when the disease was refractory, from a patient treated with antithyroid drugs. In nucleotide form, the sequence is TGTGCCAGTAGTACTGGGACAGGTTTTCAGCCCCAGCATTTT. It translates to CASSTGTGFQPQHF.